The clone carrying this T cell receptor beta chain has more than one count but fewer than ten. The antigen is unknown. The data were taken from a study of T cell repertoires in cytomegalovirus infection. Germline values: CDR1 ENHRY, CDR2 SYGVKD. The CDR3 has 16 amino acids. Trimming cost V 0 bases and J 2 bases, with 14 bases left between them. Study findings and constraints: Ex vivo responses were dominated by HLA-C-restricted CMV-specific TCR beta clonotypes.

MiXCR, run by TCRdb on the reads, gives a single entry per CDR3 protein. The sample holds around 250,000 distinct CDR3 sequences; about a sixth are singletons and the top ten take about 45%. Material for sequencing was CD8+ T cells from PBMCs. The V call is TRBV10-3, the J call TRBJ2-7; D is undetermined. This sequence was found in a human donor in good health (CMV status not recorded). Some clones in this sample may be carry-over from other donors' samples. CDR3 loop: CAISESASEVTYEQYF. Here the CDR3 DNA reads TGTGCCATCAGTGAGTCGGCGAGTGAGGTCACCTACGAGCAGTACTTC.